This TCR beta chain is from a study of CD8+CD57+ T cells in acquired aplastic anemia. Study as a whole: CD4+ and CD8+ cells, once sorted, gave DNA averaging approximately 3.3 ug. Reads per healthy sample averaged approximately 9.9 million (CD4+) and 11.0 million (CD8+). The study's findings and limits: No significant patient-versus-control difference appeared in CD8+ Simpson's diversity. Both patients and controls carried the same twenty-nine CD8+ CDR3 sequences.

As regards this clonotype: What it binds is unknown.

Genomic DNA acted as the template from which TCR beta VDJ combination and CDR3 sequence profiling were carried out. MiXCR was run by TCRdb on the reads, yielding one entry per CDR3 protein. In the table there are about 110,000 distinct CDR3 sequences, around 49% of which are singletons. This clonotype originated in a human donor in good health, serving as a control. Sequenced sample: sorted CD4+, CD8+, or CD8+CD57+ T cells (not recorded which) from PBMCs.

CDR3 sequence: CASSIGTGIETQYF. DNA for the CDR3: TGTGCCAGTAGTATCGGGACCGGGATTGAGACCCAGTACTTC. The rearrangement links TRBV19 to TRBJ2-5; D tentatively reads TRBD1 or TRBD2 (5 bases each). The length of the CDR3 is 14 residues. The germline gives CDR1 LNHDA, CDR2 SQIVND (reference sequence). The V end was cut by 3 bases, the J end by 5 bases, with 13 bases between.